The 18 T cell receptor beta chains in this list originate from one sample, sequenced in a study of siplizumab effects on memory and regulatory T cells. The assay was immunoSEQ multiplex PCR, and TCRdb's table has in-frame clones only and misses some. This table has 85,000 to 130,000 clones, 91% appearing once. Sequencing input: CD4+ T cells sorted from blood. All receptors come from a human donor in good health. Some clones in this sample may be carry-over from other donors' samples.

CDR3 protein: CASSLQETQYF. CDR3 nucleotides: TGTGCCAGCAGCCTACAAGAGACCCAGTACTTC. The rearrangement links TRBV7-9 to TRBJ2-5; D ambiguous. This CDR3 is 11 amino acids long. Germline CDR1 and CDR2: SEHNR and FQNEAQ (reference sequence). Trimming took 5 bases from V and 2 from J, leaving 3 bases between them. Together with reference TRBV7-9 and TRBJ2-5, the CDR3 gives the full variable domain: DTGVSQNPRHKITKRGQNVTFRCDPISEHNRLYWYRQTLGQGPEFLTYFQNEAQLEKSRLLSDRFSAERPKGSFSTLEIQRTEQGDSAMYLCASSLQETQYFGPGTRLLVL.

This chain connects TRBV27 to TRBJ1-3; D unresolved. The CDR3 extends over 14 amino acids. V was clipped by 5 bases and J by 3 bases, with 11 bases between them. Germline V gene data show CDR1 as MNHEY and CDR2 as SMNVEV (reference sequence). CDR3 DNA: TGTGCCAGCAGTGCGAGTCACTATGGAAACACCATATATTTT. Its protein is CASSASHYGNTIYF.

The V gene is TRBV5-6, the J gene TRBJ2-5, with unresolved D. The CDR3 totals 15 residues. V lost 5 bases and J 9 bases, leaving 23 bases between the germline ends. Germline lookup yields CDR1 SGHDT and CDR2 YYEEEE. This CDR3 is CASRPGPHITVAQYF. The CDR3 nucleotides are TGTGCCAGCAGGCCCGGGCCCCACATAACAGTGGCCCAGTACTTC.

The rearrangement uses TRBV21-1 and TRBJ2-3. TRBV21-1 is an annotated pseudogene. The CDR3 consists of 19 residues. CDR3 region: CASSKSSWDGLGNAHTQYF. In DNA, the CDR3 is TGTGCCAGCAGCAAATCCAGTTGGGACGGCCTTGGTAACGCACATACGCAGTATTTT.

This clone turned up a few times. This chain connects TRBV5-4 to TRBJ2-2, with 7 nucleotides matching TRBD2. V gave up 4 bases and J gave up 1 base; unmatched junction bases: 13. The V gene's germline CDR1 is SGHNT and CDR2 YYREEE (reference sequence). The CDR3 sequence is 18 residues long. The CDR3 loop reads CASSPRGGSGLNTGELFF. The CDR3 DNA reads TGTGCCAGCAGCCCCCGCGGAGGTAGCGGGCTGAACACCGGGGAGCTGTTTTTT.

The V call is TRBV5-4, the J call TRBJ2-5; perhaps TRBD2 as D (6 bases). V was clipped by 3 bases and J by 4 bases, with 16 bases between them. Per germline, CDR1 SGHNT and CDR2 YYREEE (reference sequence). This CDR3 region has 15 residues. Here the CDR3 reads CASSSPGTGGETQYF. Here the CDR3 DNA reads TGTGCCAGCAGCTCCCCCGGGACCGGGGGAGAGACCCAGTACTTC. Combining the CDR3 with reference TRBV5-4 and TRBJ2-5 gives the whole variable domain ETGVTQSPTHLIKTRGQQVTLRCSSQSGHNTVSWYQQALGQGPQFIFQYYREEENGRGNFPPRFSGLQFPNYSSELNVNALELDDSALYLCASSSPGTGGETQYFGPGTRLLVL.

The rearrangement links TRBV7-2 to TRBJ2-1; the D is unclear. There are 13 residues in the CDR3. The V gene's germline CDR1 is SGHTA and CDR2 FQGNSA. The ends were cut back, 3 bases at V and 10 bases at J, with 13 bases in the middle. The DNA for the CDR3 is TGTGCCAGCAGCTTTCCGTTGACGGAAGAGCAGTTCTTC. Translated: CASSFPLTEEQFF. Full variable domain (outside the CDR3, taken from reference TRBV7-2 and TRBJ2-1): GAGVSQSPSNKVTEKGKDVELRCDPISGHTALYWYRQSLGQGLEFLIYFQGNSAPDKSGLPSDRFSAERTGGSVSTLTIQRTQQEDSAVYLCASSFPLTEEQFFGPGTRLTVL.

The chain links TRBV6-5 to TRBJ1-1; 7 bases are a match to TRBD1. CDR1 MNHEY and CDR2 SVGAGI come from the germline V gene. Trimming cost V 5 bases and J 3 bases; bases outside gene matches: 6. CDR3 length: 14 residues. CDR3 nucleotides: TGTGCCAGCAGTAGCGCGGGACAGTACACTGAAGCTTTCTTT. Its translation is CASSSAGQYTEAFF.

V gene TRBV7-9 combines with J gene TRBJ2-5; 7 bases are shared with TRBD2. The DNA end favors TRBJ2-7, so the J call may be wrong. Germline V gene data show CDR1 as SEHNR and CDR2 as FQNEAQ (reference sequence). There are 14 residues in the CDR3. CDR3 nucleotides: TGTGCCAGCACCCTCGACGTGGGAGGGTACGAGCAGTACTTC. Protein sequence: CASTLDVGGYEQYF.

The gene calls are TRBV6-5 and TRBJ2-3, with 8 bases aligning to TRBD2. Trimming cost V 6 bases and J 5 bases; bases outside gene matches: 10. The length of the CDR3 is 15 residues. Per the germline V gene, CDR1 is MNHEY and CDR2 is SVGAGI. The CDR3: CASSSTSGRRDTQYF. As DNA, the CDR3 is TGTGCCAGCAGCTCTACCAGCGGGAGAAGAGATACGCAGTATTTT.

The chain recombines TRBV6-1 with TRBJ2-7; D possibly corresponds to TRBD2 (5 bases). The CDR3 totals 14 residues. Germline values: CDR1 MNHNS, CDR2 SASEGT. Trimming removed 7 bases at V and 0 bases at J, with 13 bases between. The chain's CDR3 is CASISGGGSYEQYF. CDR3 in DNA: TGTGCCAGCATTTCGGGCGGAGGCTCCTACGAGCAGTACTTC.

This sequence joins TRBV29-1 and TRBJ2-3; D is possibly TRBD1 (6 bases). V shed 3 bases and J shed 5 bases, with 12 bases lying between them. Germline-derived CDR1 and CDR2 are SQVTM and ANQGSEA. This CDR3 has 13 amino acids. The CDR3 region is CSVDWGPEDTQYF. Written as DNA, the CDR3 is TGCAGCGTTGACTGGGGGCCGGAAGATACGCAGTATTTT.

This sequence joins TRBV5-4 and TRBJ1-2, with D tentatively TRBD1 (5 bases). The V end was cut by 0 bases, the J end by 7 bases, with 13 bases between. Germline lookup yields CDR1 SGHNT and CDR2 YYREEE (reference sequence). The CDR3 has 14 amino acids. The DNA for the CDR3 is TGTGCCAGCAGCTTGGGAACGACAGACAGTGGCTACACCTTC. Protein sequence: CASSLGTTDSGYTF. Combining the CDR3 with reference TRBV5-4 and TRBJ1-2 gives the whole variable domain ETGVTQSPTHLIKTRGQQVTLRCSSQSGHNTVSWYQQALGQGPQFIFQYYREEENGRGNFPPRFSGLQFPNYSSELNVNALELDDSALYLCASSLGTTDSGYTFGSGTRLTVV.

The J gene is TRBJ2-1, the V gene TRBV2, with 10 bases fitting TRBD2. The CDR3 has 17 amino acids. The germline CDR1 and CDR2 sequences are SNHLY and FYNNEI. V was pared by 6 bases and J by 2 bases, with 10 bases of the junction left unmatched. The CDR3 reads CASRDDLSGRAYNEQFF. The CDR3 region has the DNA TGTGCCAGCAGGGACGACTTGAGCGGGAGGGCCTACAATGAGCAGTTCTTC.

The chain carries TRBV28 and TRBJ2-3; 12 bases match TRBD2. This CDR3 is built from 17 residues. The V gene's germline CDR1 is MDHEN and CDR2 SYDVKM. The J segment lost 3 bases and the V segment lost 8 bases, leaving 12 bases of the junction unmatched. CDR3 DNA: TGTGCCAGCCCTCCTAGCGGGAGGGCCCAGGTGACAGATACGCAGTATTTT. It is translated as CASPPSGRAQVTDTQYF. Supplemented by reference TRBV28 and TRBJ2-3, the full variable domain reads DVKVTQSSRYLVKRTGEKVFLECVQDMDHENMFWYRQDPGLGLRLIYFSYDVKMKEKGDIPEGYSVSREKKERFSLILESASTNQTSMYLCASPPSGRAQVTDTQYFGPGTRLTVL.

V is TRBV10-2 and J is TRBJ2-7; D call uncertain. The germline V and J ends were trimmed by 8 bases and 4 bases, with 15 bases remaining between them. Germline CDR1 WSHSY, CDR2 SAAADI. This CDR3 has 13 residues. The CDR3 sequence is CASSWSFGYEQYF. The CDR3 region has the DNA TGCGCCAGCTCCTGGAGCTTTGGGTACGAGCAGTACTTC.

The CDR3 reads CASRQTSGRDNEQFF. The CDR3 DNA reads TGCGCCAGCAGACAGACTAGCGGGAGGGACAATGAGCAGTTCTTC. The chain combines TRBV5-1 with TRBJ2-1, with 14 bases identical to TRBD2. The CDR3 sequence is 15 residues long. V lost 5 bases and J lost 5; bases outside the gene matches: 3. Looked up from germline, CDR1 is SGHRS and CDR2 is YFSETQ.

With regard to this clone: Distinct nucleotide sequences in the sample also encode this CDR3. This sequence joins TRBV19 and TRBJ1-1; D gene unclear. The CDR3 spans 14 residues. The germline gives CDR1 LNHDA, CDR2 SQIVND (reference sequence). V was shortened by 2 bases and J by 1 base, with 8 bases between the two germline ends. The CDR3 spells CASSIMSGNTEAFF. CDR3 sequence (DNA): TGTGCCAGTAGTATAATGTCGGGGAACACTGAAGCTTTCTTT.